A single sample gave rise to the 20 T cell receptor beta chains below, sequenced in a study of CD8 T cells in Susac syndrome (dated by TCRdb to about 2019). Libraries were built with the immunoSEQ multiplex PCR assay. RNA was extracted with the RNeasy kit and roughly 0.45 to 1 ug was reverse transcribed using random hexamers. TCRdb trimmed public reads at Q25 via fastp, called clones via MiXCR and kept in-frame beta chains. Here each entry gathers all rows of one CDR3 protein and keeps the most common genes and DNA. The table for this sample lists more than 110,000 distinct CDR3 sequences; nearly 95% of them were counted only once. The ten largest clones capture approximately 0.25% of the sample. Sequences were obtained from CD8+ T cells from PBMCs. The receptors shown here come from a human donor in good health.

The chain links TRBV27 to TRBJ2-2, with 9 nucleotides matching TRBD1. CDR3 size: 15 residues. The trim removed 4 bases at V and 4 bases at J, leaving 4 bases unmatched. Germline CDR1 and CDR2: MNHEY and SMNVEV (reference sequence). CDR3 nucleotide sequence: TGTGCCAGCAGTTCAAAGGACAGGGGCACCGGGGAGCTGTTTTTT. It yields the protein CASSSKDRGTGELFF.

V is TRBV6-2 or TRBV6-3 and J is TRBJ2-3; D uncertain. The CDR3 loop spans 13 amino acids. The V end lost 0 bases, the J end lost 10 bases, and 11 bases lay between the germline ends. Germline values: CDR1 MNHEY, CDR2 SVGEGT. The CDR3 spells CASSYSIISAQYF. CDR3 nucleotides: TGTGCCAGCAGTTACTCGATAATTTCGGCGCAGTATTTT.

This chain links TRBV4-2 with TRBJ1-4; D gene unclear. Germline values: CDR1 LGHNA, CDR2 YNFKEQ. This CDR3 is built from 15 residues. V was pared by 1 base and J by 5 bases, with 11 bases between. CDR3 loop: CASSQGIGRNEKLFF. The CDR3 coding sequence is TGTGCCAGCAGCCAAGGGATAGGGAGGAATGAAAAACTGTTTTTT.

The V call is TRBV27, the J call TRBJ2-7, with 12 bases aligning to TRBD1. The CDR3 is 13 residues long. With 5 bases clipped from V and 7 bases from J, the junction kept 3 bases outside the gene matches. The germline gives CDR1 MNHEY, CDR2 SMNVEV (reference sequence). The DNA of the CDR3 is TGTGCCAGCAGTCGGGACAGGGGGCCTGAGCAGTACTTC. This codes for CASSRDRGPEQYF.

In this sample, this clonotype turned up a few times. The V call is TRBV29-1, the J call TRBJ2-7; D is uncertain. Germline V CDR1 and CDR2: SQVTM, ANQGSEA. Trimming removed 4 bases from V and 3 bases from J, with 16 bases in between. CDR3 length: 14 amino acids. In DNA form, the CDR3 reads TGCAGCGTTGTCCCAGGCCGAATAGGCTACGAGCAGTACTTC. Translating gives CSVVPGRIGYEQYF.

The chain recombines TRBV13 with TRBJ1-1, with D perhaps matching TRBD1 (5 bases). CDR3 size: 12 residues. Germline V gives CDR1 PRHDT, CDR2 FYEKMQ (reference sequence). The germline V and J ends were trimmed by 5 bases and 6 bases, with 10 bases remaining between them. Here the CDR3 DNA reads TGTGCCAGCAGCCCGGGGGAGGCTGAAGCTTTCTTT. Its translation: CASSPGEAEAFF.

In regard to this clonotype: Germline and junction disagree at one end, which may indicate a read error. The chain recombines TRBV5-1 with TRBJ2-7; no reliable D call. The CDR3 totals 12 residues. CDR1 SGHRS and CDR2 YFSETQ come from the germline V gene. The CDR3 nucleotides are TGCGCCAGCAGCGGCGACTCCCACGAGCAGTACTTC. It translates to CASSGDSHEQYF.

The rearrangement uses TRBV6-5 and TRBJ2-1; 12 bases align to TRBD2. The CDR3 length is 13 residues. Per germline, CDR1 MNHEY and CDR2 SVGAGI. The trim removed 6 bases at V and 8 bases at J, leaving 2 bases unmatched. The CDR3 loop reads CASSGLAGYEQFF. CDR3 DNA: TGTGCCAGCAGCGGACTAGCGGGATATGAGCAGTTCTTC.

This clonotype was detected only once. The chain combines TRBV2 with TRBJ2-1, with a tentative D call TRBD1 (5 bases). Germline CDR1 is SNHLY and CDR2 is FYNNEI. V was cut by 1 base and J by 10 bases, with 8 bases left in between. The CDR3 covers 12 residues. CDR3 sequence: CASSEGGHEQFF. The CDR3 DNA sequence: TGTGCCAGCAGTGAAGGGGGCCACGAGCAGTTCTTC.

The chain links TRBV4-2 to TRBJ2-7, with 9 bases aligning to TRBD1. Germline V gives CDR1 LGHNA, CDR2 YNFKEQ. This CDR3 has 17 residues. The junction had 15 bases not matched to a gene; V was cut back by 9 bases and J by 0 bases. CDR3 sequence (DNA): TGTGCCAGTTCCGTACTGACAGGGGGTGATTTCTCCTACGAGCAGTACTTC. It yields the protein CASSVLTGGDFSYEQYF.

The chain couples TRBV7-6 to TRBJ2-7; 7 bases map to TRBD1. The CDR3 is made up of 14 amino acids. In germline, CDR1 is SGHVS, CDR2 FNYEAQ. V lost 5 bases and J lost 1; bases outside the gene matches: 5. For the CDR3, the DNA is TGTGCCAGCAGCCCGACGGGACAGTCCTACGAGCAGTACTTC. Translated, it gives CASSPTGQSYEQYF.

The chain carries TRBV27 and TRBJ2-5, with TRBD2 matching 12 bases. The CDR3 runs to 15 residues. Per germline, CDR1 MNHEY and CDR2 SMNVEV (reference sequence). Losses at the gene ends were 6 bases for V and 1 base for J; bases not matched to a gene: 3. The CDR3 nucleotides are TGTGCCAGCAGCGGACTAGCGGGACCCCAAGAGACCCAGTACTTC. Translation: CASSGLAGPQETQYF.

The J gene is TRBJ2-3, the V gene TRBV27; TRBD1 matches at 9 bases. CDR3 length: 16 amino acids. Germline CDR1 is MNHEY and CDR2 is SMNVEV (reference sequence). V dropped 4 bases and J dropped 6; count of bases not matched to a gene: 11. The CDR3 spells CASSWGRGQGLDTQYF. The CDR3 bases are TGTGCCAGCAGTTGGGGACGGGGACAGGGATTGGATACGCAGTATTTT.

In this sample, this clonotype turned up once. The genes are TRBV20-1 and TRBJ2-7; D tentatively fits TRBD1 or TRBD2 (6 bases each). The V gene lost 6 bases and the J gene lost 5 bases, with 20 bases spanning the gap. This CDR3 is 14 amino acids long. Germline V gene data show CDR1 as DFQATT and CDR2 as SNEGSKA (reference sequence). CDR3: CSARGREWSDEQYF. The CDR3 coding sequence is TGCAGTGCCAGGGGTCGGGAGTGGAGCGACGAGCAGTACTTC.

The gene calls are TRBV7-8 and TRBJ1-2; D might be TRBD1 (6 bases). CDR3 length: 16 residues. Deletions cut 5 bases from V and 4 bases from J, with 20 bases between. Germline lookup yields CDR1 SGHVS and CDR2 FQNEAQ. CDR3 DNA: TGTGCCAGCAGCCCAGGGGAAGGGATTGGGGGCTATGGCTACACCTTC. Translating it yields CASSPGEGIGGYGYTF.

The rearrangement links TRBV4-3 to TRBJ2-5, with TRBD1 as a possible D gene (6 bases). CDR1 and CDR2 (germline): LGHNA, YSLEER. V gave up 0 bases and J gave up 5 bases, with 13 bases separating them. The CDR3 loop spans 15 amino acids. In DNA form, the CDR3 reads TGCGCCAGCAGCCAAGAACACAGGGATGAGGAGACCCAGTACTTC. It is translated as CASSQEHRDEETQYF.

This chain joins TRBV28 and TRBJ2-5; TRBD2 is a possible D gene (6 bases). The CDR3 contains 14 residues. The V end was cut by 10 bases, the J end by 2 bases, with 17 bases between. The germline gives CDR1 MDHEN, CDR2 SYDVKM. CDR3 coding DNA: TGTGCCACCAAGTCAGCGGGCACACAAGAGACCCAGTACTTC. Residues: CATKSAGTQETQYF.

The chain couples TRBV30 to TRBJ1-1; D ambiguous. Germline V CDR1 and CDR2: GTSNPN, SVGIG (reference sequence). The CDR3 has 13 amino acids. Deletions cut 2 bases from V and 1 base from J, with 8 bases between. The CDR3 sequence is CAWSWMSNTEAFF. The CDR3, as DNA: TGTGCCTGGAGTTGGATGTCGAACACTGAAGCTTTCTTT.

This clonotype came up once. This sequence joins TRBV5-6 and TRBJ1-5; the match to TRBD1 covers 7 bases. Trimming removed 1 base from V and 3 bases from J; junction bases left unmatched: 4. The CDR3 loop spans 15 amino acids. From germline, CDR1 is SGHDT and CDR2 YYEEEE. The CDR3 spells CASSLWGTVNQPQHF. Written as DNA, the CDR3 is TGTGCCAGCAGCTTGTGGGGGACAGTCAATCAGCCCCAGCATTTT.

This clonotype was seen once. V is TRBV7-2 and J is TRBJ2-5; 8 bases are a match to TRBD1. Germline V gene lookup returns CDR1 SGHTA and CDR2 FQGNSA. The CDR3 length is 15 residues. V shed 5 bases and J 0 bases; nucleotides not matched to a gene: 5. CDR3 protein: CASSRTGPYQETQYF. CDR3 nucleotides: TGTGCCAGCAGCAGGACAGGGCCGTACCAAGAGACCCAGTACTTC.